These 16 T cell receptor beta chains were all obtained from the same sample, sequenced in a study of human T cells and chemical hapten exposure. A single record per CDR3 protein comes from TCRdb applying MiXCR to the RACE reads. The sample contains 84,000 or so distinct CDR3 sequences, about a tenth of which appear only once. Regarding time point: patch test 2, 6 weeks after DPC sensitization. Indicated treatment: therapeutic diphenylcyclopropenone sensitization with weekly scalp DPC. The sequences come from whole blood, collected in connection with sensitization to the hapten diphenylcyclopropenone (DPC). These TCRs come from a young woman with alopecia areata. Some clones in this sample may be carry-over from other donors' samples.

The chain is built from TRBV29-1 and TRBJ1-1, with D possibly matching TRBD1 (5 bases). The V gene lost 4 bases and the J gene lost 6 bases, with 15 bases spanning the gap. CDR1 is SQVTM and CDR2 is ANQGSEA in the germline V gene. This CDR3 spans 13 amino acids. CDR3: CSVAGLGIPEAFF. The CDR3 bases are TGCAGCGTTGCAGGGCTAGGTATCCCTGAAGCTTTCTTT.

The table lists this clonotype with a few counts. The V and J genes are TRBV19 and TRBJ2-5; D is possibly TRBD2 (6 bases). V lost 6 bases and J lost 1, with 9 bases in between. The germline V gene encodes CDR1 LNHDA and CDR2 SQIVND (reference sequence). The CDR3 runs to 13 residues. The CDR3 reads CASRKGLQETQYF. CDR3 in DNA: TGTGCCAGTAGGAAGGGACTCCAAGAGACCCAGTACTTC.

The sample holds many counts of this clonotype. V and J are TRBV5-5 and TRBJ1-1, with 9 bases matching TRBD1. CDR1 is SGHKS, CDR2 YYEKEE, per germline (reference sequence). V was pared by 4 bases and J by 0 bases, with 4 bases of the junction left unmatched. This CDR3 is 15 amino acids long. The CDR3 DNA reads as TGTGCCAGCAGCGCACAGGGGGCCATGAACACTGAAGCTTTCTTT. Translated, it gives CASSAQGAMNTEAFF.

This clonotype was detected ten times or more. V is TRBV18 and J is TRBJ2-1; D might be TRBD1 (7 bases). V lost 3 bases and J lost 0, with 15 bases in between. Germline V lookup: CDR1 KGHSH, CDR2 LQKENI. This CDR3 is 17 amino acids long. CDR3 sequence: CASSPLAGGSSYNEQFF. CDR3 DNA sequence: TGTGCCAGCTCACCCCTGGCAGGGGGGAGCTCCTACAATGAGCAGTTCTTC. Drawing the rest from reference TRBV18 and TRBJ2-1, the complete variable domain is NAGVMQNPRHLVRRRGQEARLRCSPMKGHSHVYWYRQLPEEGLKFMVYLQKENIIDESGMPKERFSAEFPKEGPSILRIQQVVRGDSAAYFCASSPLAGGSSYNEQFFGPGTRLTVL.

To note about this clonotype: A single base separates this from a much larger clone, so it may be a read error. V is TRBV4-3 and J is TRBJ2-7; D may be TRBD2 (6 bases). CDR1 and CDR2 from the germline V gene are LGHNA and YSLEER. The CDR3 totals 18 residues. The CDR3 sequence: CASSQDLSGGDRSCEQYF. The CDR3 DNA follows: TGCGCCAGCAGCCAAGATCTATCCGGCGGGGACCGCTCCTGCGAGCAGTACTTC.

J is TRBJ1-5 and V is TRBV28; D unresolved. This CDR3 comprises 13 residues. Germline V gene sequence: CDR1 MDHEN, CDR2 SYDVKM. The ends were cut back, 10 bases at V and 6 bases at J, with 16 bases in the middle. CDR3 sequence: CATQREGGQPQHF. The CDR3 nucleotides are TGTGCCACCCAACGGGAGGGAGGTCAGCCCCAGCATTTT.

To note about this clonotype: This could be a read error, since a much larger clone is one nucleotide away. In nucleotides, the CDR3 is TGTGCCAGCAGTGAAGCCTATAGCAATCAGCCCCAGTATTTT. This encodes CASSEAYSNQPQYF. The genes are TRBV6-1 and TRBJ1-5, with D unclear. TRBJ2-3 explains the end of the DNA better; the J call may be wrong. The CDR3 covers 14 residues. Looked up from germline, CDR1 is MNHNS and CDR2 is SASEGT.

CDR3 protein: CASTGLDNQPQHF. CDR3 DNA: TGTGCCAGCACAGGTCTTGACAATCAGCCCCAGCATTTT. The genes are TRBV12-3 or TRBV12-4 and TRBJ1-5, with unresolved D. V was pared by 7 bases and J by 3 bases, with 10 bases between. The CDR3 is 13 amino acids.

V usage is TRBV7-6 and J usage is TRBJ1-2; possible D gene TRBD1, 5 bases. Germline CDR1 reads SGHVS; CDR2 reads FNYEAQ. The CDR3 is 16 residues long. V was trimmed by 5 bases and J by 3 bases, leaving 19 bases between them. This CDR3 is CASSPGGPGSYYGYTF. For the CDR3, the DNA is TGTGCCAGCAGCCCCGGGGGACCCGGGTCGTACTATGGCTACACCTTC. Full variable domain (remainder filled in from reference TRBV7-6 and TRBJ1-2): GAGVSQSPRYKVTKRGQDVALRCDPISGHVSLYWYRQALGQGPEFLTYFNYEAQQDKSGLPNDRFSAERPEGSISTLTIQRTEQRDSAMYRCASSPGGPGSYYGYTFGSGTRLTVV.

This clonotype came up a few times. This chain links TRBV5-1 with TRBJ1-1; D is uncertain. CDR1 is SGHRS, CDR2 YFSETQ, per germline. Trimming shortened V by 3 bases and J by 2 bases, and 11 bases separated the two germline ends. CDR3 length: 14 amino acids. CDR3 residues: CASSSPVSNTEAFF. CDR3 coding DNA: TGCGCCAGCAGCTCCCCAGTCTCAAACACTGAAGCTTTCTTT.

This clonotype was counted many times. The V and J genes are TRBV9 and TRBJ1-1; the D is unclear. Trimming stripped 0 bases from V and 8 bases from J, with 8 bases between. The CDR3 is 12 residues long. Germline values: CDR1 SGDLS, CDR2 YYNGEE. This CDR3 reads CASSVAEGEAFF. The CDR3 DNA reads TGTGCCAGCAGCGTAGCTGAGGGAGAAGCTTTCTTT.

This clonotype occurred many times. The chain uses TRBV12-3 or TRBV12-4 and TRBJ2-6; D may match TRBD1 or TRBD2 (6 bases each). The CDR3 has 16 amino acids. Trimming took 5 bases from V and 2 from J, leaving 13 bases between them. The CDR3 reads CASSPERGAGANVLTF. CDR3 nucleotide sequence: TGTGCCAGCAGTCCAGAGAGGGGGGCTGGGGCCAACGTCCTGACTTTC.

This clonotype appeared many times. The chain couples TRBV29-1 to TRBJ1-4, with D possibly matching TRBD1 (5 bases). The CDR3 is made up of 13 amino acids. Germline-derived CDR1 and CDR2 are SQVTM and ANQGSEA. The V end was cut by 7 bases, the J end by 7 bases, with 16 bases between. CDR3 in DNA: TGCAGCGCCGGAAGGGGAGGGAGTGAAAAACTGTTTTTT. It encodes CSAGRGGSEKLFF.

DNA of the CDR3: TGTGCCAGCAGCTCGTCCGGGACAGGGGCTAACTATGGCTACACCTTC. This gives the protein CASSSSGTGANYGYTF. V is TRBV7-9 and J is TRBJ1-2; 10 bases align to TRBD1. CDR1 and CDR2 from the germline V gene are SEHNR and FQNEAQ (reference sequence). The CDR3 extends over 16 amino acids. Trimming removed 4 bases from V and 0 bases from J; junction bases left unmatched: 5.

This clonotype has ten or more counts. V usage is TRBV5-1 and J usage is TRBJ2-1, with TRBD2 matching 7 bases. The V gene end was trimmed by 1 base and the J gene end by 6 bases; junction bases not matched to a gene: 10. The CDR3 sequence is 16 residues long. Germline CDR1 SGHRS, CDR2 YFSETQ. DNA of the CDR3: TGCGCCAGCAGCTTGCTCCCCCCCGGCGGGGGCAATGAGCAGTTCTTC. Translation gives CASSLLPPGGGNEQFF.

CDR3: CASSSGTGQFF. Written as DNA, the CDR3 is TGCGCCAGCAGTTCCGGGACAGGGCAGTTCTTC. This sequence joins TRBV5-1 and TRBJ2-1; 8 positions match TRBD1. With 5 bases clipped from V and 12 bases from J, the junction kept 4 bases outside the gene matches. This CDR3 is built from 11 residues. Germline V gene lookup returns CDR1 SGHRS and CDR2 YFSETQ.